These 2 T cell receptor beta chains share one sample of origin, sequenced in a study of cytomegalovirus exposure and HLA in healthy donors. 60 Vbeta and 13 Jbeta primers were used in PCR. Sequencing used immunoSEQ multiplex PCR; TCRdb keeps in-frame clones, though not all of them. Here the sample spans over 70,000 clones, roughly 80% being singletons. The sample consisted of PBMCs. These receptors were collected from a woman in her 50s in good health and CMV-seropositive.

The chain links TRBV19 to TRBJ2-3, with 9 bases that match TRBD2. The trim removed 3 bases at V and 4 bases at J, leaving 17 bases unmatched. Germline CDR1 and CDR2: LNHDA and SQIVND (reference sequence). This CDR3 contains 19 residues. CDR3 coding DNA: TGTGCCAGTAGTATGGCCCGTCTGGTGGGGCGGGGGGGAGCAGATACGCAGTATTTT. This encodes CASSMARLVGRGGADTQYF.

The chain recombines TRBV7-9 with TRBJ1-1, with D possibly being TRBD1 (5 bases). The CDR3 runs to 14 residues. Germline V gene lookup returns CDR1 SEHNR and CDR2 FQNEAQ (reference sequence). Trimming removed 5 bases from V and 5 bases from J, with 15 bases in between. CDR3 loop: CASSLEGATTEAFF. CDR3 in DNA: TGTGCCAGCAGCCTGGAAGGGGCGACTACTGAAGCTTTCTTT.